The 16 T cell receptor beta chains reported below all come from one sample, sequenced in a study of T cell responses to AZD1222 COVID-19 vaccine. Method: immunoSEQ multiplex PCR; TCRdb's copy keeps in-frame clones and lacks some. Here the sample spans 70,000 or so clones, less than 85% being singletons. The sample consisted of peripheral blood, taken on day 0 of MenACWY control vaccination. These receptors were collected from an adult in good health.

The DNA of the CDR3 is TGTGCCAGCAGCTTGGGGACCAATGCAGATACGCAGTATTTT. Its protein is CASSLGTNADTQYF. This chain connects TRBV5-4 to TRBJ2-3; D call uncertain. Germline V CDR1 and CDR2: SGHNT, YYREEE (reference sequence). V dropped 0 bases and J dropped 4 bases, with 9 bases sitting between them. The length of the CDR3 is 14 residues.

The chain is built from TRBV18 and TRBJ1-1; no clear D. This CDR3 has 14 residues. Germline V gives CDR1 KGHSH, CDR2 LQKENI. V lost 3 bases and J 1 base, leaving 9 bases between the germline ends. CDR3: CASSPVGSNTEAFF. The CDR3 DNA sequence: TGTGCCAGCTCACCGGTTGGATCGAACACTGAAGCTTTCTTT.

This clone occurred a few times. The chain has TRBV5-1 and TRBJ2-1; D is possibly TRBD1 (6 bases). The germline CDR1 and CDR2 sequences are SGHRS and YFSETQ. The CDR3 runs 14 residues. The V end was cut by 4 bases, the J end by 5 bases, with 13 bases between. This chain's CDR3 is CASSHGQTNNEQFF. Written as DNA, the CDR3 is TGCGCCAGCAGCCATGGACAGACCAACAATGAGCAGTTCTTC.

CDR3 in DNA: TGTGCCAGCAGCAGTCTGGGGAGCACTGAAGCTTTCTTT. Translated, it gives CASSSLGSTEAFF. This rearrangement joins TRBV7-2 to TRBJ1-1; no clear D. Trimming left V 5 bases short and J 4 bases short, with 11 bases between. The CDR3 is 13 amino acids. CDR1 SGHTA and CDR2 FQGNSA come from the germline V gene.

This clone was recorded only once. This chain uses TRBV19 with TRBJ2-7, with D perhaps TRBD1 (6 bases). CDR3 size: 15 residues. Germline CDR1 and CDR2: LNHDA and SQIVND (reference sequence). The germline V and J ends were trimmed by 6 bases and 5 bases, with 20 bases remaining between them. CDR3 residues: CASSAARGPGNEQYF. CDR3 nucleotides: TGTGCCAGTAGCGCAGCCAGGGGACCTGGCAACGAGCAGTACTTC.

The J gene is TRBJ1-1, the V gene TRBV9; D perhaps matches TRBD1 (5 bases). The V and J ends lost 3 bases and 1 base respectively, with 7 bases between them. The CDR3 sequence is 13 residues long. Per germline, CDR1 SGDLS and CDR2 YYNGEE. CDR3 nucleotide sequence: TGTGCCAGCAGCGCGGGACGGAACACTGAAGCTTTCTTT. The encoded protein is CASSAGRNTEAFF. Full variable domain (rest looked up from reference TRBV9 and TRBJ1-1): DSGVTQTPKHLITATGQRVTLRCSPRSGDLSVYWYQQSLDQGLQFLIQYYNGEERAKGNILERFSAQQFPDLHSELNLSSLELGDSALYFCASSAGRNTEAFFGQGTRLTVV.

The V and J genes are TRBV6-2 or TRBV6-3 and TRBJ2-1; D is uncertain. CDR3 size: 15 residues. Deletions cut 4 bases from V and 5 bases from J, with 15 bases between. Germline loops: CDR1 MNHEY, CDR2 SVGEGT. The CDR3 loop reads CASSSWQPTHNEQFF. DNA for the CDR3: TGTGCCAGCAGTTCATGGCAACCGACCCACAATGAGCAGTTCTTC.

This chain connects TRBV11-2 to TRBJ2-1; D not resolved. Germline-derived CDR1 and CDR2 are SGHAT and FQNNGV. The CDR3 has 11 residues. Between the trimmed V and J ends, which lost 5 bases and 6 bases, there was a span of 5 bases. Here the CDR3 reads CASSRTNEQFF. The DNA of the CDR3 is TGTGCCAGCAGCCGTACCAATGAGCAGTTCTTC.

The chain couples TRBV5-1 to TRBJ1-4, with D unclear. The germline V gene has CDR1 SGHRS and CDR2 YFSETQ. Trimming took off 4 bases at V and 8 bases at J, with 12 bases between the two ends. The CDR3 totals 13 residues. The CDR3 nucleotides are TGCGCCAGCAGCCGCTGGGGTGACGAAAAACTGTTTTTT. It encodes CASSRWGDEKLFF.

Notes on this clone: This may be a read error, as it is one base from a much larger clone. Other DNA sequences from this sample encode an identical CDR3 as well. Here the CDR3 reads CASSLDAAYEQYF. CDR3 in DNA: TGTGCCAGCAGCTTGGACGCAGCCTACGAGCAGTACTTC. The gene calls are TRBV5-4 and TRBJ2-7; D ambiguous. CDR1 SGHNT and CDR2 YYREEE come from the germline V gene (reference sequence). This CDR3 is built from 13 residues. V shed 0 bases and J shed 2 bases, with 6 bases lying between them.

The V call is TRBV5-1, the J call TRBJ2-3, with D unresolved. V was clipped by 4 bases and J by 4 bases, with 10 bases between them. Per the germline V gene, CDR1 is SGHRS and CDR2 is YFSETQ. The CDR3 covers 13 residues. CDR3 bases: TGCGCCAGCAGCCTCCAAAGTTCAGATACGCAGTATTTT. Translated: CASSLQSSDTQYF.

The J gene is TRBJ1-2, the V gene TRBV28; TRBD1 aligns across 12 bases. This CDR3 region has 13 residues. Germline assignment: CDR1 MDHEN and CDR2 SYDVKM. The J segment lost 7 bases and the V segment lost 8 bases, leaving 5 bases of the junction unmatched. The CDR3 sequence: CASGDRGPSGYTF. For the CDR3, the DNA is TGTGCCAGCGGGGACAGGGGGCCAAGTGGCTACACCTTC.

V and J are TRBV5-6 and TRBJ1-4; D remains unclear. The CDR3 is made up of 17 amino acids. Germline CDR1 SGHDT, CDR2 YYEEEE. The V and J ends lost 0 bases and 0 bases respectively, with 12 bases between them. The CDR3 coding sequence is TGTGCCAGCAGCTTGGGAGCGGGCGTCGCAACTAATGAAAAACTGTTTTTT. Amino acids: CASSLGAGVATNEKLFF. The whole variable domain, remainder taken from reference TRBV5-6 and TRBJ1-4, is DAGVTQSPTHLIKTRGQQVTLRCSPKSGHDTVSWYQQALGQGPQFIFQYYEEEERQRGNFPDRFSGHQFPNYSSELNVNALLLGDSALYLCASSLGAGVATNEKLFFGSGTQLSVL.

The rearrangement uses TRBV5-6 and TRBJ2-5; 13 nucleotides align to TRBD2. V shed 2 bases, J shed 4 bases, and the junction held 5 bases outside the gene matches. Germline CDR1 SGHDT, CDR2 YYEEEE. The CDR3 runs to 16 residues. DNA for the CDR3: TGTGCCAGCAGCTTACGGACTAGCGGGGGTGTAGAGACCCAGTACTTC. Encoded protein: CASSLRTSGGVETQYF.

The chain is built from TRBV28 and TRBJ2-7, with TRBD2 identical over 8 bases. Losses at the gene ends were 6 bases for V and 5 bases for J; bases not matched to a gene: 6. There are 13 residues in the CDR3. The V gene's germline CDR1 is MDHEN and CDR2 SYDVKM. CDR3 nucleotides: TGTGCCAGCAGGCGAAGCGGGAGCCACGAGCAGTACTTC. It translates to CASRRSGSHEQYF.

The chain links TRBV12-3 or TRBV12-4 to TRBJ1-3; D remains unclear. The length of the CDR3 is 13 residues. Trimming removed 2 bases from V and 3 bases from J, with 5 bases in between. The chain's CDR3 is CASSLFSGNTIYF. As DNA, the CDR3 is TGTGCCAGCAGTTTATTCAGTGGAAACACCATATATTTT.